This T cell receptor (beta chain) was recorded in a study of blood T cell repertoires in COVID-19. Study details: Samples representing acute and convalescent COVID-19 were sourced from the United States, Italy and Spain.

TCRdb's copy holds only in-frame clones and misses some; the assay was immunoSEQ multiplex PCR. The table has 51,000 or so clones, around 81% seen once. The source is a man between 65 and 85 years old with active COVID-19. Sequenced material: peripheral blood.

The CDR3 protein is CASSRTGGDLNEKLFF. The CDR3 DNA reads as TGTGCCAGCAGCCGCACAGGGGGGGATCTTAATGAAAAACTGTTTTTT. V usage is TRBV3-1 (or the pseudogene TRBV3-2) and J usage is TRBJ1-4; 8 bases line up with TRBD1. The length of the CDR3 is 16 residues. Germline V gene data show CDR1 as LGHDT and CDR2 as YNNKEL (reference sequence). The V and J ends lost 4 bases and 4 bases, in that order; junction bases with no gene match: 8.